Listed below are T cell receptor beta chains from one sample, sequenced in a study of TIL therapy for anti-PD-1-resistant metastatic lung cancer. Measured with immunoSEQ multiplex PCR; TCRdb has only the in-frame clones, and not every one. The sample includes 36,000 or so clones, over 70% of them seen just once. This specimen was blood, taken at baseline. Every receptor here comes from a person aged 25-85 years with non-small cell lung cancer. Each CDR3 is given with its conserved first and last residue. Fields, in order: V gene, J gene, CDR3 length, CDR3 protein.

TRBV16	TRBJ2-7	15	CASSQSRQVAYEQYF
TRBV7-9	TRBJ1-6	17	CASSFHDSLGPRSPLHF
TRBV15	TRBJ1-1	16	CATSRVRGQGGSEAFF
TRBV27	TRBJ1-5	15	CASSLRGESNQPQHF
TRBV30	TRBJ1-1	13	CAWSMGTNTEAFF
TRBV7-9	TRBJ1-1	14	CASSLEAGWTEAFF
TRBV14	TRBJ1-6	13	CASSQSVGSPLHF
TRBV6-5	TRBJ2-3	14	CASTRGQVGDTQYF
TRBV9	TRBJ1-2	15	CASSAGQETLYGYTF
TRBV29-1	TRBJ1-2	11	CSVDSGYGYTF
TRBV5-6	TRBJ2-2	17	CASSARRGGMDTGELFF
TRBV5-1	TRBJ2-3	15	CASSISGASTDTQYF
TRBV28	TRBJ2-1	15	CASSLIGGGYNEQFF
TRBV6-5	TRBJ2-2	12	CASSLSGVRLFF
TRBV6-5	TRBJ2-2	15	CASSLLHHSTGELFF
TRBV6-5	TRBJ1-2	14	CASSWEEGNYGYTF
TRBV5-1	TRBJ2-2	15	CASSLTPINTGELFF
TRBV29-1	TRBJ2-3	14	CSGGEGKNTDTQYF
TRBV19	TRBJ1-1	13	CASSTIPGFEAFF
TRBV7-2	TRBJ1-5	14	CASSSDRGLGPQHF
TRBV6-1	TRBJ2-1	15	CASSEALRLAGEQFF
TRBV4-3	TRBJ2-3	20	CASSQDKWTRGEIGTDTQYF
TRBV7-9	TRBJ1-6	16	CASTRMGTGGNSPLHF
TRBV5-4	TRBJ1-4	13	CASSLTGTGKLFF
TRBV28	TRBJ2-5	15	CASSPRLAGQETQYF
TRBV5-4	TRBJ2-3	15	CASSLESLSTDTQYF
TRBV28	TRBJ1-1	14	CASSTTTENTEAFF
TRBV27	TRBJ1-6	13	CASSPSAESPLHF